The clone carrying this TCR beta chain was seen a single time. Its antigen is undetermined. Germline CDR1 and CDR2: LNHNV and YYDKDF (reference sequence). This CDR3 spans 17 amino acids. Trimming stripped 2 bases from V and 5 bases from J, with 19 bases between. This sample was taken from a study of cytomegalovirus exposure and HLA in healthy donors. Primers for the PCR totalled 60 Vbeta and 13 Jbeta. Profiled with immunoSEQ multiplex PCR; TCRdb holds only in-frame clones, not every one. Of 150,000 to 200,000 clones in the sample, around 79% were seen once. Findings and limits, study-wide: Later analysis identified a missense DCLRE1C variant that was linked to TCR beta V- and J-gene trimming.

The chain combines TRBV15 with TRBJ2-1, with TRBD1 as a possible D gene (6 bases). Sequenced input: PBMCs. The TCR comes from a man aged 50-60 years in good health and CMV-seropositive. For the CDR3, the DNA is TGTGCCACCAGCAGACCCCCCAGGGGATACGGCGACAATGAGCAGTTCTTC. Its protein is CATSRPPRGYGDNEQFF. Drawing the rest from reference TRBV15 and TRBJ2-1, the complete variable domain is DAMVIQNPRYQVTQFGKPVTLSCSQTLNHNVMYWYQQKSSQAPKLLFHYYDKDFNNEADTPDNFQSRRPNTSFCFLDIRSPGLGDTAMYLCATSRPPRGYGDNEQFFGPGTRLTVL.